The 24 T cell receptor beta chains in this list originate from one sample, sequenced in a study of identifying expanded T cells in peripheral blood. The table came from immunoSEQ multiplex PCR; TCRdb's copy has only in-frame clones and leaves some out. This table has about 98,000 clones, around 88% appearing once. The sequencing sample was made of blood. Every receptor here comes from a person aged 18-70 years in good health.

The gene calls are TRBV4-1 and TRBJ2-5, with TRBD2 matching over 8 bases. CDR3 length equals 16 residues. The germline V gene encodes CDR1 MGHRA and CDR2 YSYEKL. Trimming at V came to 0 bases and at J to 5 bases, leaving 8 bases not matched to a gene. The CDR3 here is CASSQDPASGRETQYF. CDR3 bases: TGCGCCAGCAGCCAAGATCCGGCTAGCGGGCGGGAGACCCAGTACTTC.

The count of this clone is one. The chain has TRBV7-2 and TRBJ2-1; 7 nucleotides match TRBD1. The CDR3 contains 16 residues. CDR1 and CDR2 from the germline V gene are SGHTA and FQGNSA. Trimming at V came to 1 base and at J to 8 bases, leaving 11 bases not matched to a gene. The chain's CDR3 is CASSLEGAIRGYEQFF. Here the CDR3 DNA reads TGTGCCAGCAGCTTAGAGGGGGCGATTCGGGGATATGAGCAGTTCTTC.

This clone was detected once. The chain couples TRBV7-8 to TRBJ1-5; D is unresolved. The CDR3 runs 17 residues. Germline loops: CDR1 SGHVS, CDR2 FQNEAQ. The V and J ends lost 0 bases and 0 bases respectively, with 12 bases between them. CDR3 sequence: CASSLAYEDYSNQPQHF. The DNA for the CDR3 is TGTGCCAGCAGCTTAGCGTACGAAGACTATAGCAATCAGCCCCAGCATTTT.

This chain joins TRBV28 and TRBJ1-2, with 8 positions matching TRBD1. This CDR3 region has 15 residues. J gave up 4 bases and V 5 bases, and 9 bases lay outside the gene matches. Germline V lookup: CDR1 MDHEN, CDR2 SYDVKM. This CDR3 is CASSPGTGLLYGYTF. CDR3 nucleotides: TGTGCCAGCAGTCCCGGGACAGGACTTCTCTATGGCTACACCTTC.

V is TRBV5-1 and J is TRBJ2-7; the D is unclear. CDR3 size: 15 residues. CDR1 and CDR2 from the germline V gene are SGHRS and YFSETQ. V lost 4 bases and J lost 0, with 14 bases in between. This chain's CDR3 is CASSPEAGISYEQYF. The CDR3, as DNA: TGCGCCAGCAGCCCGGAAGCAGGAATCTCCTACGAGCAGTACTTC.

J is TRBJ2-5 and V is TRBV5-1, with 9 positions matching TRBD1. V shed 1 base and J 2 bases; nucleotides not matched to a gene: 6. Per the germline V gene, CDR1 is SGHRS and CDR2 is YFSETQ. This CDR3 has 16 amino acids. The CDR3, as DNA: TGCGCCAGCAGCTTGATGGGACAGGGTAGTCAAGAGACCCAGTACTTC. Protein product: CASSLMGQGSQETQYF.

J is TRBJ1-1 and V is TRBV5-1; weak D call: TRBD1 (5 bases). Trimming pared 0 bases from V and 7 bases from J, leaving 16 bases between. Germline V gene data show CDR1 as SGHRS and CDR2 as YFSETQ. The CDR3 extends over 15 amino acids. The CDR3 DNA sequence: TGCGCCAGCAGCTTGGATTTGGGGACGGGCGGTGAAGCTTTCTTT. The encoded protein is CASSLDLGTGGEAFF.

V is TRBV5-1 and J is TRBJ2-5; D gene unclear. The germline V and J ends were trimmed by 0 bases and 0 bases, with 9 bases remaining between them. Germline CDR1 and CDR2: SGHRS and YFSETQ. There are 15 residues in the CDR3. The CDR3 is CASSLGRGYQETQYF. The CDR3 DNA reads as TGCGCCAGCAGCTTGGGGCGCGGATACCAAGAGACCCAGTACTTC.

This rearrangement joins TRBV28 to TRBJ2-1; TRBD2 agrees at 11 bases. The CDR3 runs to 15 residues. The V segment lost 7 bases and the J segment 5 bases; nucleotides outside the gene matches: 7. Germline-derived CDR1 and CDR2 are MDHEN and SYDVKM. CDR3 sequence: CASNPGTSGNNEQFF. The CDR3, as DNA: TGTGCCAGCAACCCCGGGACTAGCGGAAACAATGAGCAGTTCTTC.

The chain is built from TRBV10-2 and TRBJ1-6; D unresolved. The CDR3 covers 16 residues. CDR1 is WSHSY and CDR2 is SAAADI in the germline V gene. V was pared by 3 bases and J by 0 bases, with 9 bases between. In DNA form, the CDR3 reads TGCGCCAGCAGTGATACACGGAGCTCCTATAATTCACCCCTCCACTTT. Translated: CASSDTRSSYNSPLHF.

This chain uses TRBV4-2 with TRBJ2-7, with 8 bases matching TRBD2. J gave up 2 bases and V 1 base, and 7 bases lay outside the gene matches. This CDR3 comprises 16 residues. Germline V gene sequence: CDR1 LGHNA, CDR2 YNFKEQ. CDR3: CASSQGGLEPTYEQYF. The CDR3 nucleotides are TGTGCCAGCAGCCAAGGGGGACTAGAGCCTACCTACGAGCAGTACTTC.

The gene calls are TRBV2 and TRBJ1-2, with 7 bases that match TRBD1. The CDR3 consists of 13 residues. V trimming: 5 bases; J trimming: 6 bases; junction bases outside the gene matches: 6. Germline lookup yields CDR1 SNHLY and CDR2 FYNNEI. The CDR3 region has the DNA TGTGCCAGCAGTCCACAGGGGATCGATGGCTACACCTTC. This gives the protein CASSPQGIDGYTF. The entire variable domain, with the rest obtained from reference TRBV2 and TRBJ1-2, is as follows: EPEVTQTPSHQVTQMGQEVILRCVPISNHLYFYWYRQILGQKVEFLVSFYNNEISEKSEIFDDQFSVERPDGSNFTLKIRSTKLEDSAMYFCASSPQGIDGYTFGSGTRLTVV.

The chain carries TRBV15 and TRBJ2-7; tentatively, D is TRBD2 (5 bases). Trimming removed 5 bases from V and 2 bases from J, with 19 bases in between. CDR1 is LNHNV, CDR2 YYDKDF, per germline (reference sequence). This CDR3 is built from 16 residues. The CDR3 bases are TGTGCCACCAGCCGAGGAGCAGGAGGAACTACCTACGAGCAGTACTTC. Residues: CATSRGAGGTTYEQYF.

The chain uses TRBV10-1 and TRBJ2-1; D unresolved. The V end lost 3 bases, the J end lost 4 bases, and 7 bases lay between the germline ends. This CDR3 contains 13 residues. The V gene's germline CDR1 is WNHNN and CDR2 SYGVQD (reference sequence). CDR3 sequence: CASSEGRYNEQFF. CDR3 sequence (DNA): TGCGCCAGCAGTGAAGGGCGGTACAATGAGCAGTTCTTC.

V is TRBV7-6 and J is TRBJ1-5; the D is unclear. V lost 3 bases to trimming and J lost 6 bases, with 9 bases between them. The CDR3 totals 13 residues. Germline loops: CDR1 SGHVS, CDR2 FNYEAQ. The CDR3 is CASSLEGIQPQHF. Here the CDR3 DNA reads TGTGCCAGCAGCTTGGAAGGGATTCAGCCCCAGCATTTT.

The CDR3 coding sequence is TGTGCCAGCAGCCAAGATACCCCTCGGGCCTATGGCTACACCTTC. Its translation is CASSQDTPRAYGYTF. The J gene is TRBJ1-2, the V gene TRBV14; D unclear. This CDR3 contains 15 residues. Germline CDR1 is SGHDN and CDR2 is FVKESK. V lost 0 bases to trimming and J lost 4 bases, with 12 bases between them.

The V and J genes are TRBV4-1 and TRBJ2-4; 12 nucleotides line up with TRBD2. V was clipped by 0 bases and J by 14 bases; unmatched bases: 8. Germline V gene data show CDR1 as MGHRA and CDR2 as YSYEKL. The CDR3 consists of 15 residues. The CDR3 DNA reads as TGCGCCAGCAGCCAAGATCAACTAGCGGGGGGCGGAGAGTACTTC. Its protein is CASSQDQLAGGGEYF.

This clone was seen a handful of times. The CDR3 loop is CSARGPQPQHF. The CDR3 coding sequence is TGCAGTGCTAGGGGGCCTCAGCCCCAGCATTTT. The chain uses TRBV20-1 and TRBJ1-5; weak D call: TRBD1 (5 bases). V lost 3 bases and J 6 bases, leaving 6 bases between the germline ends. This CDR3 has 11 amino acids. In germline, CDR1 is DFQATT, CDR2 SNEGSKA (reference sequence).

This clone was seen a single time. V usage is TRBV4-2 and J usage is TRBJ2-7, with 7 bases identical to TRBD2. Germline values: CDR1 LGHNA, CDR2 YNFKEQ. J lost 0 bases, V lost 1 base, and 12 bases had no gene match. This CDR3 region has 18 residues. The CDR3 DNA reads TGTGCCAGCAGCCAAGTCGCCGAGTCTAGCGGATTCTCCTACGAGCAGTACTTC. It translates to CASSQVAESSGFSYEQYF.

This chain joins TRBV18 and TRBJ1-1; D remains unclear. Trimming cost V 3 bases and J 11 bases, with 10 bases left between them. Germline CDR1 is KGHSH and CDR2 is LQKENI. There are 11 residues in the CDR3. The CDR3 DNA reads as TGTGCCAGCTCACCGGGAGATGACGCTTTCTTT. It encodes CASSPGDDAFF.

The CDR3 reads CASSIEHYYEQYF. Written as DNA, the CDR3 is TGTGCCAGTAGTATCGAACACTACTACGAGCAGTACTTC. The J gene is TRBJ2-7, the V gene TRBV19; D gene uncertain. Trimming pared 3 bases from V and 3 bases from J, leaving 9 bases between. In germline, CDR1 is LNHDA, CDR2 SQIVND (reference sequence). This CDR3 has 13 amino acids.

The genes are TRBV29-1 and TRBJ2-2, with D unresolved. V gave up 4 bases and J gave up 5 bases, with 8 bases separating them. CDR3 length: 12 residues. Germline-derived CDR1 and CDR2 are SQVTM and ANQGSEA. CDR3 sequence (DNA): TGCAGCGTTGGAGCCACAACCGGGGAGCTGTTTTTT. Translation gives CSVGATTGELFF.

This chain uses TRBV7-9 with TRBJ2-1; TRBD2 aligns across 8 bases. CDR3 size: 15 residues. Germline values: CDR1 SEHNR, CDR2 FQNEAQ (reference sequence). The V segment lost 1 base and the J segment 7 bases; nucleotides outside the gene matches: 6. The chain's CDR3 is CASSLGGTRGNEQFF. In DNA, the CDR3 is TGTGCCAGCAGCTTAGGAGGGACTAGGGGGAATGAGCAGTTCTTC.

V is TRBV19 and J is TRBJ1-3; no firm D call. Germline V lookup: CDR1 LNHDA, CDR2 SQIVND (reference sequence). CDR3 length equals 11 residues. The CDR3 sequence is CVNSAGNTIYF. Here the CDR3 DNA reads TGTGTTAACAGCGCTGGAAACACCATATATTTT.